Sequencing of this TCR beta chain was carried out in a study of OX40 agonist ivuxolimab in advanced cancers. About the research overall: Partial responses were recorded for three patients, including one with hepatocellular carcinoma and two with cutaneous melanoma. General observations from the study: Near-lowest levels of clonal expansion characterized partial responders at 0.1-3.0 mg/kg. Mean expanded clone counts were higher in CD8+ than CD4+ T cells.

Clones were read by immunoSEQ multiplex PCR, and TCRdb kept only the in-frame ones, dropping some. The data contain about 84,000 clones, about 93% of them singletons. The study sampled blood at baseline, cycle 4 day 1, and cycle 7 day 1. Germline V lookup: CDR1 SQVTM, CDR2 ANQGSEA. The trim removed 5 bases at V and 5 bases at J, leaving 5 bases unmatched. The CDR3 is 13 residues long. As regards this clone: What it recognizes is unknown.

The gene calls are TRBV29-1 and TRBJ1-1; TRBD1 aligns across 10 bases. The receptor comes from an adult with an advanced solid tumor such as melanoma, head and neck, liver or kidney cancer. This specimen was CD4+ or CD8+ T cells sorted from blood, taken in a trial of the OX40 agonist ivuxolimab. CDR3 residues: CSVPGGQGTEAFF. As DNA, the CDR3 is TGCAGCGTTCCAGGGGGACAGGGGACTGAAGCTTTCTTT.